This record covers a single TCR beta chain. Antigen unknown. This record comes from a study of OX40 agonist ivuxolimab in advanced cancers. At the level of the study: Dosing consisted of intravenous ivuxolimab at 0.01 to 10 mg/kg every 2 weeks. Study-wide points: Normalized T-cell clonal expansion was also low in a subset of nonresponders.

Some clones are missing from TCRdb's copy, which holds only in-frame ones; the method was immunoSEQ multiplex PCR. This table holds roughly 100,000 clones, over 75% found once. Germline CDR1 and CDR2: DFQATT and SNEGSKA (reference sequence). V lost 3 bases to trimming and J lost 7 bases, with 7 bases between them. The CDR3 spans 11 residues. The clonotype originates from an adult with an advanced solid tumor such as melanoma, head and neck, liver or kidney cancer. The V call is TRBV20-1, the J call TRBJ2-1; no clear D gene. The sequences come from CD4+ or CD8+ T cells sorted from blood, collected in a trial of the OX40 agonist ivuxolimab. The CDR3: CSARLGNEQFF. In nucleotides, the CDR3 is TGCAGTGCTAGGCTCGGGAATGAGCAGTTCTTC.